The 9 T cell receptor beta chains below were found in one sample sequenced in a study of blood T cell repertoires in COVID-19. Clones were read by immunoSEQ multiplex PCR, and TCRdb kept only the in-frame ones, dropping some. This repertoire shows about 380,000 clones, 88% found once; its top ten account for around 1.2%. The specimen was PBMCs or T cells enriched from blood (not recorded which). Receptors were obtained from a woman under 30 who had recovered from COVID-19.

This clone occurred a few times. The CDR3 coding sequence is TGTGCCACCAGTGACCCGGTTAGGGGTGGAACCGGGGAGCTGTTTTTT. Encoded protein: CATSDPVRGGTGELFF. The genes are TRBV24-1 and TRBJ2-2, with D tentatively TRBD1 (5 bases). V was clipped by 4 bases and J by 5 bases, with 16 bases between them. The CDR3 has 16 residues. The V gene's germline CDR1 is KGHDR and CDR2 SFDVKD.

Concerning this clone: Other nucleotide sequences from this sample produce the same CDR3. The V call is TRBV11-3, the J call TRBJ1-1; the D is unclear. There are 15 residues in the CDR3. Germline CDR1 SGHNT, CDR2 YENEEA. V was trimmed by 1 base and J by 1 base, leaving 10 bases between them. The CDR3 here is CASSLGAGTNTEAFF. The CDR3 DNA follows: TGTGCCAGCAGCTTAGGGGCCGGCACGAACACTGAAGCTTTCTTT.

This rearrangement joins TRBV1 to TRBJ1-3; no DNA check was done on the table's D call, TRBD1. TRBV1 represents a pseudogene. The CDR3 contains 13 residues. The CDR3 protein is CTSSHPQGNTIYF. In DNA form, the CDR3 reads TGCACCAGCAGCCACCCACAGGGAAACACCATATATTTT.

This clone appeared once. This rearrangement joins TRBV28 to TRBJ1-6; 8 bases are shared with TRBD1. J was trimmed by 10 bases and V by 10 bases; bases with no gene match: 6. This CDR3 region has 12 residues. CDR1 is MDHEN, CDR2 SYDVKM, per germline. Here the CDR3 reads CATEAGGSPLHF. The CDR3, as DNA: TGTGCCACTGAGGCAGGGGGCTCACCCCTCCACTTT.

The chain is built from TRBV24-1 and TRBJ2-3; 8 nucleotides match TRBD2. CDR3 length: 16 amino acids. In germline, CDR1 is KGHDR, CDR2 SFDVKD. Germline trimming cut 4 bases from V and 5 bases from J; bases unmatched to any gene: 10. The CDR3: CATSDPGTRDQDTQYF. CDR3 DNA sequence: TGTGCCACCAGTGACCCCGGGACTAGAGATCAAGATACGCAGTATTTT.

The chain combines TRBV2 with TRBJ2-5; 10 positions agree with TRBD2. The CDR3 loop spans 14 amino acids. Germline CDR1 and CDR2: SNHLY and FYNNEI. Unmatched junction bases numbered 10, after V lost 2 bases and J lost 13 bases. CDR3 residues: CASSERASGGPRYF. Written as DNA, the CDR3 is TGTGCCAGCAGTGAAAGAGCTAGCGGGGGTCCCAGGTACTTC.

This chain joins TRBV6-4 and TRBJ2-3; TRBD1 matches 7 bases. The V and J ends lost 2 bases and 3 bases, in that order; junction bases with no gene match: 5. Germline values: CDR1 MRHNA, CDR2 SNTAGT. The CDR3 spans 15 residues. Here the CDR3 reads CASSDQGVKTDTQYF. DNA for the CDR3: TGTGCCAGCAGTGACCAGGGGGTTAAGACAGATACGCAGTATTTT.

This chain links TRBV5-1 with TRBJ2-2; 7 bases agree with TRBD2. The length of the CDR3 is 14 residues. Germline V lookup: CDR1 SGHRS, CDR2 YFSETQ. Trimming took 1 base from V and 7 from J; bases not matched to a gene: 4. CDR3 loop: CASSLSGVGGELFF. The CDR3 DNA reads as TGCGCCAGCAGCTTGAGCGGGGTCGGCGGGGAGCTGTTTTTT.

The V call is TRBV7-8, the J call TRBJ2-7, with a possible D match to TRBD1 (6 bases). CDR1 SGHVS and CDR2 FQNEAQ come from the germline V gene. With 3 bases removed from V and 6 bases from J, the gap between germline ends came to 18 bases. The CDR3 loop spans 15 amino acids. The CDR3 region is CASSFYKGHLSEQYF. DNA of the CDR3: TGTGCCAGCAGCTTTTACAAGGGACATTTATCCGAGCAGTACTTC.